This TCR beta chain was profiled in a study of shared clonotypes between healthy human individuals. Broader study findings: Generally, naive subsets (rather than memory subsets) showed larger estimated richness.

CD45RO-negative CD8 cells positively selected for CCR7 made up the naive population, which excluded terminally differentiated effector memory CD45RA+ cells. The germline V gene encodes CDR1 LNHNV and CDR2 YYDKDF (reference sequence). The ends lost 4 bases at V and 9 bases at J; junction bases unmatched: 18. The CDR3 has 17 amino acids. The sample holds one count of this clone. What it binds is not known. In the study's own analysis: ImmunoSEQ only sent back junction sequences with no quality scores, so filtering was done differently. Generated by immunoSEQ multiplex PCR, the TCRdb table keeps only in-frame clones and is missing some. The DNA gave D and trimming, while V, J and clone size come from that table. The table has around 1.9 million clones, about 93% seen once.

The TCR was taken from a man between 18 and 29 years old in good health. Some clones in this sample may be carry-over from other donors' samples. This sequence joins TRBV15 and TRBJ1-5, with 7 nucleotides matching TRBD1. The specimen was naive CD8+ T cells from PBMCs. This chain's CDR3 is CATSTTGTPRLSRPQHF. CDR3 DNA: TGTGCCACCAGCACGACAGGGACCCCTCGCCTTTCTCGGCCCCAGCATTTT.